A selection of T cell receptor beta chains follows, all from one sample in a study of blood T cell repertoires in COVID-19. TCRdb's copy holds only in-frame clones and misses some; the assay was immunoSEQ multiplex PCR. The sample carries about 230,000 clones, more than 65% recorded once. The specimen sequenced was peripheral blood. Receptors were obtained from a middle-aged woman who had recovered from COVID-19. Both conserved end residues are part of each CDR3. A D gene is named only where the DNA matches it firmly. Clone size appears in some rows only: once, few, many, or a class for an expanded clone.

CDR3nt: TGCGCCAGCAGCTCCCGGGACAGGGAAGACACTGAAGCTTTCTTT; CDR3aa: CASSSRDREDTEAFF; len: 15; d_gene: TRBD1; abundance: few; j_gene: TRBJ1-1; v_gene: TRBV5-1
CDR3nt: TGTGCCAGCAGCTTAGGGGACAGGGTCTGGGAAAAACTGTTTTTT; CDR3aa: CASSLGDRVWEKLFF; len: 15; d_gene: TRBD1; abundance: NA; j_gene: TRBJ1-4; v_gene: TRBV11-2
CDR3nt: TGTGCCAGCAGCTTAGTCACAGGGTTCGGAAACACCATATATTTT; CDR3aa: CASSLVTGFGNTIYF; len: 15; d_gene: NA; abundance: once; j_gene: TRBJ1-3; v_gene: TRBV7-2
CDR3nt: TGTGCCAGTAGTCGGCTAGCGGGAGAGACCCAGTACTTC; CDR3aa: CASSRLAGETQYF; len: 13; d_gene: TRBD2; abundance: NA; j_gene: TRBJ2-5; v_gene: TRBV19
CDR3nt: TGTGCCAGCAGGGGGGCCCTGGCCACTGAAGCTTTCTTT; CDR3aa: CASRGALATEAFF; len: 13; d_gene: NA; abundance: NA; j_gene: TRBJ1-1; v_gene: TRBV28
CDR3nt: TGTGCCAGCAGTGGTACAGGGCAGAGCTATGGCTACACCTTC; CDR3aa: CASSGTGQSYGYTF; len: 14; d_gene: NA; abundance: NA; j_gene: TRBJ1-2; v_gene: TRBV6-2/TRBV6-3
CDR3nt: TGCGCCAGCAGCTTGGTAGGCCAGGGGGCGCTTGGGGCCAACGTCCTGACTTTC; CDR3aa: CASSLVGQGALGANVLTF; len: 18; d_gene: TRBD1; abundance: NA; j_gene: TRBJ2-6; v_gene: TRBV5-1
CDR3nt: TGCGCCAGCAGCCAAGACACAACCTACGAGCAGTACTTC; CDR3aa: CASSQDTTYEQYF; len: 13; d_gene: NA; abundance: NA; j_gene: TRBJ2-7; v_gene: TRBV4-3
CDR3nt: TGTGCCAGCAGCCCGGGGGGGGCAGCCCAAGAGACCCAGTACTTC; CDR3aa: CASSPGGAAQETQYF; len: 15; d_gene: TRBD2; abundance: NA; j_gene: TRBJ2-5; v_gene: TRBV9
CDR3nt: TGTGCCAGCAGTTACGAGGGATGGGGCTATGGCTACACCTTC; CDR3aa: CASSYEGWGYGYTF; len: 14; d_gene: NA; abundance: NA; j_gene: TRBJ1-2; v_gene: TRBV6-5
CDR3nt: TGTGCCAGCAGTGAACCCCCTCGGGAGTATAATTCACCCCTCCACTTT; CDR3aa: CASSEPPREYNSPLHF; len: 16; d_gene: NA; abundance: NA; j_gene: TRBJ1-6; v_gene: TRBV6-1
CDR3nt: TGTGCCAGCAGCGTAGTAGGGACAGGGGTGGAGCAGTACTTC; CDR3aa: CASSVVGTGVEQYF; len: 14; d_gene: TRBD1; abundance: NA; j_gene: TRBJ2-7; v_gene: TRBV9
CDR3nt: TGTGCCAGTAGTATTTTCACAGAGGGAGGGGAGCTGTTTTTT; CDR3aa: CASSIFTEGGELFF; len: 14; d_gene: NA; abundance: NA; j_gene: TRBJ2-2; v_gene: TRBV19
CDR3nt: TGTGCCAGCTCACCAGGGGGACAGGGTATCTATGGCTACACCTTC; CDR3aa: CASSPGGQGIYGYTF; len: 15; d_gene: TRBD1; abundance: NA; j_gene: TRBJ1-2; v_gene: TRBV18
CDR3nt: TGTGCCAGCAGCGCCTTAGAGGATCAGCCCCAGCATTTT; CDR3aa: CASSALEDQPQHF; len: 13; d_gene: NA; abundance: NA; j_gene: TRBJ1-5; v_gene: TRBV11-2
CDR3nt: TGTGCCAGCAGCCTGAGTCCCGGGACAGGGGTAGGCGGGCAGTACTTC; CDR3aa: CASSLSPGTGVGGQYF; len: 16; d_gene: TRBD1; abundance: few; j_gene: TRBJ2-7; v_gene: TRBV7-6
CDR3nt: TGTGCCAGCAGCTCCCAACATAACACTGAAGCTTTCTTT; CDR3aa: CASSSQHNTEAFF; len: 13; d_gene: NA; abundance: NA; j_gene: TRBJ1-1; v_gene: TRBV7-2
CDR3nt: TGTGCCAGCCTAAACAGGGCGGAAGGCTACACCTTC; CDR3aa: CASLNRAEGYTF; len: 12; d_gene: NA; abundance: NA; j_gene: TRBJ1-2; v_gene: TRBV25-1
CDR3nt: TGTGCCAGCAGTCAAGGGGTACTAGCCTACGAGCAGTACTTC; CDR3aa: CASSQGVLAYEQYF; len: 14; d_gene: NA; abundance: NA; j_gene: TRBJ2-7; v_gene: TRBV2
CDR3nt: TGTGCCAGCAGCTACCGACAGGGCACAGATACGCAGTATTTT; CDR3aa: CASSYRQGTDTQYF; len: 14; d_gene: NA; abundance: NA; j_gene: TRBJ2-3; v_gene: TRBV7-2
CDR3nt: TGTGCCAGCTCAAGGGACAGCAATGAGCAGTTCTTC; CDR3aa: CASSRDSNEQFF; len: 12; d_gene: TRBD1; abundance: NA; j_gene: TRBJ2-1; v_gene: TRBV2
CDR3nt: TGTGCCACCAGTGCTAACAGGGCCCAGGATTACAATGAGCAGTTCTTC; CDR3aa: CATSANRAQDYNEQFF; len: 16; d_gene: NA; abundance: NA; j_gene: TRBJ2-1; v_gene: TRBV24-1
CDR3nt: TGTGCCAGCCCCCGAATACTAGCGGGGGGAAAGGATACGCAGTATTTT; CDR3aa: CASPRILAGGKDTQYF; len: 16; d_gene: NA; abundance: once; j_gene: TRBJ2-3; v_gene: TRBV21-1
CDR3nt: TGTGCCAGCTCACCCTCGACAGGGGGAAACGAGCAGTACTTC; CDR3aa: CASSPSTGGNEQYF; len: 14; d_gene: TRBD1; abundance: NA; j_gene: TRBJ2-7; v_gene: TRBV18
CDR3nt: TGTGCCAGTAGTTTTACAGGGCATAATTCACCCCTCCACTTT; CDR3aa: CASSFTGHNSPLHF; len: 14; d_gene: NA; abundance: NA; j_gene: TRBJ1-6; v_gene: TRBV19
CDR3nt: TGCGCCAGCAGCGCGGACAGGCTGAACACAGATACGCAGTATTTT; CDR3aa: CASSADRLNTDTQYF; len: 15; d_gene: TRBD1; abundance: NA; j_gene: TRBJ2-3; v_gene: TRBV5-1
CDR3nt: TGCAGCGTCAGGGCAAGCTCCTACGAGCAGTACTTC; CDR3aa: CSVRASSYEQYF; len: 12; d_gene: NA; abundance: few; j_gene: TRBJ2-7; v_gene: TRBV29-1
CDR3nt: TGCAGCGTTGCAAGGACTGGCTACGAGCAGTACTTC; CDR3aa: CSVARTGYEQYF; len: 12; d_gene: NA; abundance: NA; j_gene: TRBJ2-7; v_gene: TRBV29-1
CDR3nt: TGTGCCAGCAGCCCGGAGAGGTGCCAGTCCTACAATGAGCAGTTCTTC; CDR3aa: CASSPERCQSYNEQFF; len: 16; d_gene: NA; abundance: NA; j_gene: TRBJ2-1; v_gene: TRBV3-1/TRBV3-2
CDR3nt: TGTGCCAGCATCTCCGGGGGTCACACTGAAGCTTTCTTT; CDR3aa: CASISGGHTEAFF; len: 13; d_gene: NA; abundance: many; j_gene: TRBJ1-1; v_gene: TRBV2
CDR3nt: TGCAGCGTCCAGGGGGCTCTTGGCGAAAAACTGTTTTTT; CDR3aa: CSVQGALGEKLFF; len: 13; d_gene: TRBD1; abundance: NA; j_gene: TRBJ1-4; v_gene: TRBV29-1
CDR3nt: TGTGCCAGCAGCCGACAGTCGAACACTGAAGCTTTCTTT; CDR3aa: CASSRQSNTEAFF; len: 13; d_gene: NA; abundance: few; j_gene: TRBJ1-1; v_gene: TRBV3-1/TRBV3-2
CDR3nt: TGTGCCGCCGAAGGGCCGACTTGGAAGGGGATGAACACTGAAGCTTTCTTT; CDR3aa: CAAEGPTWKGMNTEAFF; len: 17; d_gene: NA; abundance: NA; j_gene: TRBJ1-1; v_gene: TRBV30
CDR3nt: TGCGCCAGCACCCCGATTGGGGCCGCAGGGCCCCAGCATTTT; CDR3aa: CASTPIGAAGPQHF; len: 14; d_gene: NA; abundance: NA; j_gene: TRBJ1-5; v_gene: TRBV23-1
CDR3nt: TGTGCCACCAGCGACCCTTCTTCCGCGGGGGGCGGGGCAGATACGCAGTATTTT; CDR3aa: CATSDPSSAGGGADTQYF; len: 18; d_gene: TRBD2; abundance: few; j_gene: TRBJ2-3; v_gene: TRBV24-1
CDR3nt: TGTGCCAGCAACAGACAGGGGTCCTCTGGGGCCAACGTCCTGACTTTC; CDR3aa: CASNRQGSSGANVLTF; len: 16; d_gene: TRBD1; abundance: NA; j_gene: TRBJ2-6; v_gene: TRBV9
CDR3nt: TGTGCCAGCAGTGCGGGGGTCTCCACAGATACGCAGTATTTT; CDR3aa: CASSAGVSTDTQYF; len: 14; d_gene: NA; abundance: NA; j_gene: TRBJ2-3; v_gene: TRBV2
CDR3nt: TGTGCCAGCAGCTTAGCACATCTGAACACTGAAGCTTTCTTT; CDR3aa: CASSLAHLNTEAFF; len: 14; d_gene: NA; abundance: NA; j_gene: TRBJ1-1; v_gene: TRBV7-9